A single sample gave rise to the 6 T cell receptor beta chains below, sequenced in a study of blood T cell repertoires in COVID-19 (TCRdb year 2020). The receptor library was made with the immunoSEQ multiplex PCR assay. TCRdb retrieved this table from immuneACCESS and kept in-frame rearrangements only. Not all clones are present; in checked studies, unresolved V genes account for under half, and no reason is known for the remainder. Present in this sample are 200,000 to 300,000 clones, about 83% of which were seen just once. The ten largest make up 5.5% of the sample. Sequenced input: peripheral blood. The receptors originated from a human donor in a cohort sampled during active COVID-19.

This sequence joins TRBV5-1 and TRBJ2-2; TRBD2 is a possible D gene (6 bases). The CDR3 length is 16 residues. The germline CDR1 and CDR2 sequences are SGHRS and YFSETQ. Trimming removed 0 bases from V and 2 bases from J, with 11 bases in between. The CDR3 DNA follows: TGCGCCAGCAGCTTGGTCCGGGGACTCAACACCGGGGAGCTGTTTTTT. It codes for CASSLVRGLNTGELFF.

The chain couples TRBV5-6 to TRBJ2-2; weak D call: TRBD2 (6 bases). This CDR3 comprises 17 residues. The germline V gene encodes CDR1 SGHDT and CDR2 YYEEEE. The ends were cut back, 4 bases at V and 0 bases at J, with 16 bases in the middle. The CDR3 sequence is CASSPGGRLTNTGELFF. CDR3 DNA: TGTGCCAGCAGCCCAGGAGGGCGTCTCACGAACACCGGGGAGCTGTTTTTT. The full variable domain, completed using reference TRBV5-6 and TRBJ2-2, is DAGVTQSPTHLIKTRGQQVTLRCSPKSGHDTVSWYQQALGQGPQFIFQYYEEEERQRGNFPDRFSGHQFPNYSSELNVNALLLGDSALYLCASSPGGRLTNTGELFFGEGSRLTVL.

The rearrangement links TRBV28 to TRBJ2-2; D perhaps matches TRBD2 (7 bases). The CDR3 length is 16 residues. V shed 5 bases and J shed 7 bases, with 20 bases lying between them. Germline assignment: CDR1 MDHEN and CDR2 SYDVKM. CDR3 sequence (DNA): TGTGCCAGCAGTCCCGCCTACGAGGGAGGGGGCGGGGAGCTGTTTTTT. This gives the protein CASSPAYEGGGGELFF.

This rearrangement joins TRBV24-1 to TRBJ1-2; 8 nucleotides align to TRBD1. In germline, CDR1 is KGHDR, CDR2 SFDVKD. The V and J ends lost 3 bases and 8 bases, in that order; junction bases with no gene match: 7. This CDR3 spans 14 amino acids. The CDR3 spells CATSDGQGFEGYTF. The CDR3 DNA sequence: TGTGCCACCAGTGATGGACAGGGTTTTGAGGGCTACACCTTC.

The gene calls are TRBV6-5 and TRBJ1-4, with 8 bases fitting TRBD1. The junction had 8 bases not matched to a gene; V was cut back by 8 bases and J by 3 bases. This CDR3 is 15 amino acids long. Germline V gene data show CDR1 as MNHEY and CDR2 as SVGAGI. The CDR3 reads CASAAGGAANEKLFF. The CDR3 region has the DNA TGTGCCAGCGCAGCAGGGGGCGCCGCTAATGAAAAACTGTTTTTT.

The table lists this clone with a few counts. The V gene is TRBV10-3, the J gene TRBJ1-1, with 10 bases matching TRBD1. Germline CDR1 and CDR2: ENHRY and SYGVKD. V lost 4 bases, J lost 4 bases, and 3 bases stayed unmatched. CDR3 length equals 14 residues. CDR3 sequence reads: CAISGRDRGTEAFF. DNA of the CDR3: TGTGCCATCAGTGGCCGGGACAGGGGCACTGAAGCTTTCTTT.